This T cell receptor beta chain was sequenced during a study of identifying expanded T cells in peripheral blood. Generated by immunoSEQ multiplex PCR, the TCRdb table keeps only in-frame clones and is missing some. The sample lists 95,000 or so clones; approximately 84% were seen once. A note on this clone: Its target is unknown.

Study-wide results and caveats: Differentially abundant clones: around 1.2 between replicates, 15 to 17 at around 2 weeks, 19 to 20 at four.

Sequenced input: blood. The source is a person between 18 and 75 years old in good health.

DNA for the CDR3: TGTGCCAGCAGTGGACAGGGGTCTTCCTACGAGCAGTACTTC. Its translation is CASSGQGSSYEQYF. The chain recombines TRBV6-1 with TRBJ2-7, with 8 nucleotides matching TRBD1. The CDR3 loop spans 14 amino acids. The trim removed 4 bases at V and 1 base at J, leaving 3 bases unmatched. Germline lookup yields CDR1 MNHNS and CDR2 SASEGT.